This T cell receptor beta chain was retrieved from a study of T cells in Graves' hyperthyroidism and ophthalmopathy. RNA transcripts yielded amplified TCR beta CDR3 regions. First-round RT-PCR targeting the TCR CDR3 was performed with the HTBI primer set. TCRdb analysed the multiplex PCR reads with MiXCR anew, one entry per CDR3 protein. This sample has 600,000 to 650,000 distinct CDR3 sequences, with about 17% found just once. Trimming removed 6 bases from V and 7 bases from J; junction bases left unmatched: 3. Looked up from germline, CDR1 is SGDLS and CDR2 is YYNGEE. The CDR3 covers 14 residues. With respect to this clonotype: Its specificity is unknown.

Patients were excluded for uncontrolled infection, other autoimmune disease, pregnancy or lactation. Study observations and caveats: Model predictions of ophthalmopathy came a median roughly 6.7 months before onset. In the blood, most expanded thyroid clonotypes above 0.001 appeared as well.

The rearrangement uses TRBV9 and TRBJ2-3; 15 bases are a match to TRBD2. This TCR was sampled from a woman aged 25 to 39 with Graves' hyperthyroidism. The sample comprised blood. The CDR3 is CASKGTSGRNTQYF. As DNA, the CDR3 is TGTGCCAGCAAGGGGACTAGCGGGAGGAATACGCAGTATTTT.